Following are 17 T cell receptor beta chains from one sample sequenced in a study of CD8 T cells in Susac syndrome. An amount of RNA that ranged from about 0.45 to 1 ug was reverse transcribed with random hexamers. Each CDR3 protein is one row after TCRdb ran MiXCR on the immunoSEQ multiplex PCR reads. This sample has around 190,000 distinct CDR3 sequences, with about 95% found just once. The sequencing sample was made of CD4+ T cells from PBMCs. These receptors originate from a human donor in good health.

The chain joins TRBV9 to TRBJ2-1, with 10 positions matching TRBD2. The CDR3 is made up of 14 amino acids. Germline loops: CDR1 SGDLS, CDR2 YYNGEE. V lost 0 bases, J lost 7 bases, and 1 base stayed unmatched. The chain's CDR3 is CASSVASGRNEQFF. For the CDR3, the DNA is TGTGCCAGCAGCGTAGCTAGCGGGAGAAATGAGCAGTTCTTC.

The chain is built from TRBV4-3 and TRBJ2-7, with 11 bases aligning to TRBD2. The CDR3 is 16 amino acids. J gave up 1 base and V 3 bases, and 5 bases lay outside the gene matches. Germline lookup yields CDR1 LGHNA and CDR2 YSLEER. CDR3 loop: CASSHNLAGGSYEQYF. In nucleotides, the CDR3 is TGCGCCAGCAGCCACAACTTAGCGGGAGGGTCCTACGAGCAGTACTTC.

This chain joins TRBV28 and TRBJ2-7, with 8 bases lining up with TRBD2. V lost 8 bases to trimming and J lost 5 bases; unmatched junction nucleotides: 5. The CDR3 is 12 amino acids. CDR1 and CDR2 from the germline V gene are MDHEN and SYDVKM. The CDR3 DNA follows: TGTGCCAGCGGTAGCGGGATCAACGAGCAGTACTTC. Protein product: CASGSGINEQYF.

The chain recombines TRBV7-2 with TRBJ2-1, with 11 bases identical to TRBD1. This CDR3 is built from 15 residues. V lost 4 bases and J lost 7; bases outside the gene matches: 6. CDR1 and CDR2 (germline): SGHTA, FQGNSA. In nucleotides, the CDR3 is TGTGCCAGCAGCTGGGACAGGGGGTTTACGAATGAGCAGTTCTTC. Translated, it gives CASSWDRGFTNEQFF.

This sequence joins TRBV18 and TRBJ1-1; D is uncertain. Trimming stripped 8 bases from V and 4 bases from J, with 11 bases between. Germline CDR1 and CDR2: KGHSH and LQKENI. CDR3 length: 12 residues. CDR3 sequence: CASQQQFTEAFF. CDR3 in DNA: TGTGCCAGCCAACAACAGTTCACTGAAGCTTTCTTT.

This chain joins TRBV9 and TRBJ2-7; D possibly corresponds to TRBD2 (5 bases). The germline V and J ends were trimmed by 3 bases and 3 bases, with 10 bases remaining between them. The CDR3 has 13 amino acids. CDR1 and CDR2 from the germline V gene are SGDLS and YYNGEE. The DNA of the CDR3 is TGTGCCAGCAGCGGGGGAGTAGGCTACGAGCAGTACTTC. This codes for CASSGGVGYEQYF.

V gene TRBV29-1 combines with J gene TRBJ1-2; D ambiguous. Trimming took off 3 bases at V and 4 bases at J, with 0 bases between the two ends. The CDR3 sequence is 9 residues long. In germline, CDR1 is SQVTM, CDR2 ANQGSEA. CDR3 bases: TGCAGCGTTGACTATGGCTACACCTTC. This translates into CSVDYGYTF.

This chain links TRBV5-1 with TRBJ1-5; D uncertain. This CDR3 has 15 residues. Trimming took 0 bases from V and 3 from J, leaving 10 bases between them. The germline V gene encodes CDR1 SGHRS and CDR2 YFSETQ. The CDR3 nucleotides read TGCGCCAGCAGCTTGGATGGCACCTCCAATCAGCCCCAGCATTTT. Its translation: CASSLDGTSNQPQHF.

This chain links TRBV7-9 with TRBJ1-6, with 8 positions matching TRBD1. The CDR3 is 15 amino acids. After removal of 5 bases from V and 6 bases from J, the junction contained 6 bases not matched to a gene. The germline gives CDR1 SEHNR, CDR2 FQNEAQ (reference sequence). CDR3 nucleotides: TGTGCCAGCAGCCCTAGCGGACAGGGTAATTCACCCCTCCACTTT. Protein: CASSPSGQGNSPLHF.

The chain combines TRBV29-1 with TRBJ1-2, with a possible D match to TRBD1 (5 bases). Germline V gene data show CDR1 as SQVTM and CDR2 as ANQGSEA. The CDR3 is 13 residues long. Trimming took 3 bases from V and 4 from J, leaving 12 bases between them. In DNA, the CDR3 is TGCAGCGTTGATGAGGGGCGAGGCTATGGCTACACCTTC. Translating it yields CSVDEGRGYGYTF.

The chain links TRBV7-2 to TRBJ2-1; TRBD1 matches at 7 bases. This CDR3 is 15 amino acids long. J gave up 7 bases and V 3 bases, and 9 bases lay outside the gene matches. CDR1 is SGHTA and CDR2 is FQGNSA in the germline V gene. The CDR3 region is CASSFFQTGRNEQFF. CDR3 nucleotide sequence: TGTGCCAGCAGCTTTTTTCAGACAGGGCGTAATGAGCAGTTCTTC.

The J gene is TRBJ1-3, the V gene TRBV13, with no clear D. Trimming left V 5 bases short and J 4 bases short, with 12 bases between. The length of the CDR3 is 14 residues. Germline CDR1 and CDR2: PRHDT and FYEKMQ (reference sequence). This CDR3 reads CASSNSGGGNTIYF. CDR3 in DNA: TGTGCCAGCAGCAATTCGGGCGGAGGAAACACCATATATTTT.

The chain recombines TRBV15 with TRBJ2-2; D may be TRBD1 (5 bases). The CDR3 contains 17 residues. The V end lost 1 base, the J end lost 0 bases, and 12 bases lay between the germline ends. Looked up from germline, CDR1 is LNHNV and CDR2 is YYDKDF (reference sequence). CDR3 loop: CATSRALTASNTGELFF. The CDR3 DNA sequence: TGTGCCACCAGCAGAGCTCTGACAGCCTCGAACACCGGGGAGCTGTTTTTT.

The chain is built from TRBV5-1 and TRBJ2-7; tentatively, D is TRBD2 (6 bases). Trimming pared 0 bases from V and 2 bases from J, leaving 9 bases between. The CDR3 consists of 14 residues. The germline V gene has CDR1 SGHRS and CDR2 YFSETQ. This CDR3 is CASSLVAVAYEQYF. The CDR3 DNA reads TGCGCCAGCAGCTTGGTAGCGGTCGCCTACGAGCAGTACTTC.

The chain links TRBV6-5 to TRBJ2-7; D possibly matches TRBD1 or TRBD2 (5 bases each). The CDR3 is 12 amino acids. V was shortened by 2 bases and J by 4 bases, with 6 bases between the two germline ends. Per germline, CDR1 MNHEY and CDR2 SVGAGI. Here the CDR3 reads CASSYEGYEQYF. The DNA for the CDR3 is TGTGCCAGCAGTTACGAGGGGTACGAGCAGTACTTC.

This clonotype was seen only once. This sequence joins TRBV14 and TRBJ2-2; 13 bases align to TRBD2. Germline-derived CDR1 and CDR2 are SGHDN and FVKESK. V was clipped by 0 bases and J by 6 bases; unmatched bases: 4. This CDR3 is 17 amino acids long. This CDR3 reads CASSQEVGLAGAGELFF. The CDR3 DNA follows: TGTGCCAGCAGCCAAGAGGTTGGACTAGCGGGAGCCGGGGAGCTGTTTTTT. The whole variable domain, remainder taken from reference TRBV14 and TRBJ2-2, is EAGVTQFPSHSVIEKGQTVTLRCDPISGHDNLYWYRRVMGKEIKFLLHFVKESKQDESGMPNNRFLAERTGGTYSTLKVQPAELEDSGVYFCASSQEVGLAGAGELFFGEGSRLTVL.

The CDR3 DNA reads as TGCAGTGCTACCTCGGGACAGCTTAATCAGCCCCAGCATTTT. Residues: CSATSGQLNQPQHF. The rearrangement uses TRBV20-1 and TRBJ1-5, with 7 bases lining up with TRBD1. Germline V gene sequence: CDR1 DFQATT, CDR2 SNEGSKA (reference sequence). V lost 4 bases, J lost 4 bases, and 7 bases stayed unmatched. The CDR3 contains 14 residues.